Listed below are T cell receptor beta chains from one sample, sequenced in a study of response to subunit inactivated influenza vaccine. TCRdb passed the RT-PCR reads through MiXCR, listing each CDR3 protein once. Of roughly 630,000 distinct CDR3 sequences in the sample, approximately 15% were seen once. Sequenced here: PBMCs from blood, sampled less than 15 days before vaccination. The receptors here all came from a man aged 50 or older who received an inactivated influenza vaccine. CDR3s include the opening cysteine and the closing phenylalanine or tryptophan. D genes are given only for firm matches. Size is omitted from some rows. Given values are once, few, many or a class for expanded clones.

j_call,d_call,v_call,clone_size,cdr3_aa,cdr3_nt
TRBJ1-1,.,TRBV20-1,.,CSARDYGRRGGREAFF,TGCAGTGCTAGAGATTACGGACGGAGGGGGGGACGTGAAGCTTTCTTT
TRBJ2-5,.,TRBV9,.,CASSVGQNEETQYF,TGTGCCAGCAGCGTAGGGCAGAATGAAGAGACCCAGTACTTC
TRBJ1-5,.,TRBV27,few,CASSLTRGGNQPQHF,TGTGCCAGCAGTTTAACTCGGGGGGGAAATCAGCCCCAGCATTTT
TRBJ2-4,.,TRBV5-5,.,CASSPVQGRGNIQYF,TGTGCCAGCAGCCCGGTCCAGGGTAGGGGAAACATTCAGTACTTC
TRBJ2-7,TRBD1,TRBV25-1,.,CASSDRRGPYEQYF,TGTGCCAGCAGTGATCGTAGGGGGCCTTACGAGCAGTACTTC
TRBJ2-5,.,TRBV10-3,.,CAISEEKYRQETQYF,TGTGCCATCAGTGAGGAAAAGTACCGCCAAGAGACCCAGTACTTC
TRBJ1-2,.,TRBV12-3/TRBV12-4,few,CASSFNGYGYTF,TGTGCCAGCAGTTTCAACGGTTATGGCTACACCTTC
TRBJ1-1,TRBD1,TRBV30,few,CAWSATGDPKAFF,TGTGCCTGGAGCGCCACAGGGGACCCCAAAGCTTTCTTT
TRBJ2-7,.,TRBV5-4,.,CASSLDLDDYEQYF,TGTGCCAGCAGCTTGGACCTTGACGACTACGAGCAGTACTTC
TRBJ1-1,.,TRBV7-2,.,CASSLVPGAGTEAFF,TGTGCCAGCAGCTTAGTTCCGGGGGCGGGCACTGAAGCTTTCTTT
TRBJ2-1,TRBD1,TRBV20-1,many,CSADRGEDYNEQFF,TGCAGTGCTGACAGGGGCGAGGACTACAATGAGCAGTTCTTC
TRBJ1-5,.,TRBV7-2,.,CASSPSVGQPQHF,TGTGCCAGCAGCCCGTCCGTGGGTCAGCCCCAGCATTTT